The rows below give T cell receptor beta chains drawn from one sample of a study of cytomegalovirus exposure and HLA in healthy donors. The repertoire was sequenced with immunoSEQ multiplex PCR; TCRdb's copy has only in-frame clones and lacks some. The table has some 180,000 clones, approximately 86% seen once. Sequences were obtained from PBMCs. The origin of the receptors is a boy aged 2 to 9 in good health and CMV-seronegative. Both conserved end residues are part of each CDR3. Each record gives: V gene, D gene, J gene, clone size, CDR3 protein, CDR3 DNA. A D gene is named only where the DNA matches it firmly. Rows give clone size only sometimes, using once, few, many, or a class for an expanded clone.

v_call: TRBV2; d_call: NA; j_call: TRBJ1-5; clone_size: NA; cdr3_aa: CASTPLGNSNQPQHF; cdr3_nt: TGTGCCAGCACTCCTCTAGGTAATAGCAATCAGCCCCAGCATTTT
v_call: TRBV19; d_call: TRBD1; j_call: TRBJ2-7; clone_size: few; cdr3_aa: CASSFVPTGGSYEQYF; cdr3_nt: TGTGCCAGTAGTTTCGTTCCAACAGGGGGATCCTACGAGCAGTACTTC
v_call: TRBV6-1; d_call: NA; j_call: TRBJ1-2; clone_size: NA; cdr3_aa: CASQTAGRGIGGYTF; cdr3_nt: TGTGCCAGCCAAACCGCCGGACGCGGGATCGGTGGCTACACCTTC
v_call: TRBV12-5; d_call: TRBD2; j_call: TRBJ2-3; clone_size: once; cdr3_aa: CASGLLTSGVVDTQYF; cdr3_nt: TGTGCTAGTGGTTTGCTAACTAGCGGGGTTGTAGATACGCAGTATTTT
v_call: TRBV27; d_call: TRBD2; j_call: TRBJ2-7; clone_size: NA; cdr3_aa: CASSLSTSGRAEQYF; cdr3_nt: TGTGCCAGCAGTTTATCCACTAGCGGGAGAGCCGAGCAGTACTTC
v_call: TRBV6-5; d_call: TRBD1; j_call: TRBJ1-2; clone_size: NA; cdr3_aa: CASKTGVDLYGYTF; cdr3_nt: TGTGCCAGCAAAACAGGGGTGGACCTTTATGGCTACACCTTC
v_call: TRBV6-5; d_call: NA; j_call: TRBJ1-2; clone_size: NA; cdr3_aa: CASTRIWGTLSGYTF; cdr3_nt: TGTGCCAGCACACGAATTTGGGGGACTCTCAGTGGCTACACCTTC
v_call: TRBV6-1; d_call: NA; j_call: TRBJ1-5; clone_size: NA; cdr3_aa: CASSFCTSCTGPQHF; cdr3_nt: TGTGCCAGCAGTTTTTGTACCTCCTGCACCGGGCCCCAGCATTTT
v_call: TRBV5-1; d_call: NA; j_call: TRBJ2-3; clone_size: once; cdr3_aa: CASSSPGQGSRSTDTQYF; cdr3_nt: TGCGCCAGCAGCTCGCCGGGTCAGGGGAGTAGAAGCACAGATACGCAGTATTTT
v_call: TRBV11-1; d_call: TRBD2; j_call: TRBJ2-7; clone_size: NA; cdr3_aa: CASSPDRPTSGALDEQYF; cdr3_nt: TGTGCCAGCAGCCCGGACAGGCCTACTAGCGGGGCCTTAGACGAGCAGTACTTC
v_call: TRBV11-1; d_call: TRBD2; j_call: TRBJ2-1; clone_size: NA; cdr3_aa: CASSHGGGRAHNEQFF; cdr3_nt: TGTGCCAGCAGCCATGGGGGCGGGAGGGCCCACAATGAGCAGTTCTTC
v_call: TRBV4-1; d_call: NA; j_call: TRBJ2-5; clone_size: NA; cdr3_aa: CASSHGQPQETQYF; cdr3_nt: TGCGCCAGCAGCCACGGACAACCTCAAGAGACCCAGTACTTC
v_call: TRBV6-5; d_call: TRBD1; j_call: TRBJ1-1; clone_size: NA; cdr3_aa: CASSWDRRNTEAFF; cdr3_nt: TGTGCCAGCAGTTGGGACAGGAGGAACACTGAAGCTTTCTTT
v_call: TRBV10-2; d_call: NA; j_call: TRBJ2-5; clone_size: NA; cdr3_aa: CASSDRGTQYF; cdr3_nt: TGCGCCAGCAGTGATCGGGGTACCCAGTACTTC
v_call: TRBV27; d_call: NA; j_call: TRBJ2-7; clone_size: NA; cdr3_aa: CASTPGGSFDRLVYEQYF; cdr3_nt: TGTGCCAGCACTCCGGGAGGCTCCTTTGACAGGTTGGTCTACGAGCAGTACTTC